This is a list of T cell receptor beta chains from one sample in a study of Graves' ophthalmopathy and Graves' hyperthyroidism. TCRdb itself ran the multiplex PCR reads through MiXCR, one entry per CDR3 protein. The sample lists almost 400,000 distinct CDR3 sequences; 15% to 20% were seen once. Source material: peripheral blood. Source of these receptors: a woman under 30 with Graves' ophthalmopathy. Both conserved end residues are part of each CDR3. The order of the fields is clone size, CDR3 length, V gene, J gene, D gene, CDR3 protein, CDR3 DNA. The D gene is left open where the match is weak. The listing skips clone size in some rows; elsewhere it reads once, few, many or a size class.

clone size: -
CDR3 length: 14
V gene: TRBV19
J gene: TRBJ2-7
D gene: TRBD2
CDR3 protein: CASSDGLGSYEQYF
CDR3 DNA: TGTGCCAGTAGCGACGGACTAGGGTCCTACGAGCAGTACTTC

clone size: few
CDR3 length: 12
V gene: TRBV28
J gene: TRBJ1-1
D gene: -
CDR3 protein: CASSRTARKAFF
CDR3 DNA: TGTGCCAGCAGTCGGACTGCGCGCAAAGCTTTCTTT

clone size: many
CDR3 length: 14
V gene: TRBV6-1
J gene: TRBJ2-7
D gene: -
CDR3 protein: CASKKSYSSYEQYF
CDR3 DNA: TGTGCCAGCAAGAAAAGTTACAGCTCCTACGAGCAGTACTTC

clone size: many
CDR3 length: 16
V gene: TRBV28
J gene: TRBJ1-5
D gene: -
CDR3 protein: CASRGAGKYSNQPQHF
CDR3 DNA: TGTGCCAGCAGGGGGGCAGGGAAGTATAGCAATCAGCCCCAGCATTTT

clone size: once
CDR3 length: 14
V gene: TRBV12-3/TRBV12-4
J gene: TRBJ2-7
D gene: TRBD2
CDR3 protein: CASSQLAGGVEQYF
CDR3 DNA: TGTGCCAGCAGCCAACTAGCGGGAGGAGTTGAGCAGTACTTC

clone size: many
CDR3 length: 15
V gene: TRBV9
J gene: TRBJ2-5
D gene: -
CDR3 protein: CASSHKDKIQETQYF
CDR3 DNA: TGTGCCAGCAGCCACAAGGACAAGATACAAGAGACCCAGTACTTC

clone size: -
CDR3 length: 14
V gene: TRBV7-8
J gene: TRBJ1-1
D gene: -
CDR3 protein: CASSLLQGMTEAFF
CDR3 DNA: TGTGCCAGCAGCTTATTGCAGGGAATGACTGAAGCTTTCTTT

clone size: many
CDR3 length: 12
V gene: TRBV11-2
J gene: TRBJ1-1
D gene: -
CDR3 protein: CASRHRAPEAFF
CDR3 DNA: TGTGCCAGCAGACACAGGGCCCCTGAAGCTTTCTTT

clone size: many
CDR3 length: 13
V gene: TRBV11-2
J gene: TRBJ2-5
D gene: -
CDR3 protein: CASSLELAETQYF
CDR3 DNA: TGTGCCAGCAGCTTAGAGCTAGCAGAGACCCAGTACTTC

clone size: many
CDR3 length: 18
V gene: TRBV6-1
J gene: TRBJ2-7
D gene: TRBD1
CDR3 protein: CASSARPTGKGRSGEQYF
CDR3 DNA: TGTGCCAGCAGTGCACGACCGACAGGGAAGGGCAGATCGGGGGAGCAGTACTTC

clone size: many
CDR3 length: 14
V gene: TRBV7-2
J gene: TRBJ1-1
D gene: TRBD1
CDR3 protein: CASRLGTGGGEAFF
CDR3 DNA: TGTGCCAGCAGGCTCGGGACAGGGGGCGGTGAAGCTTTCTTT

clone size: -
CDR3 length: 14
V gene: TRBV9
J gene: TRBJ1-1
D gene: TRBD1
CDR3 protein: CASSVGTGTTEAFF
CDR3 DNA: TGTGCCAGCAGCGTAGGGACAGGGACCACTGAAGCTTTCTTT

clone size: many
CDR3 length: 11
V gene: TRBV6-2/TRBV6-3
J gene: TRBJ1-1
D gene: -
CDR3 protein: CASTLNTEAFF
CDR3 DNA: TGTGCCAGCACGTTAAACACTGAAGCTTTCTTT

clone size: many
CDR3 length: 15
V gene: TRBV15
J gene: TRBJ1-2
D gene: TRBD1
CDR3 protein: CATSRVGTVNYGYTF
CDR3 DNA: TGTGCCACCAGCAGAGTCGGGACAGTTAACTATGGCTACACCTTC

clone size: many
CDR3 length: 18
V gene: TRBV11-3
J gene: TRBJ2-5
D gene: TRBD2
CDR3 protein: CASSLWSLVAGVQETQYF
CDR3 DNA: TGTGCCAGCAGCTTATGGTCCCTCGTAGCGGGGGTCCAAGAGACCCAGTACTTC

clone size: many
CDR3 length: 17
V gene: TRBV2
J gene: TRBJ2-5
D gene: -
CDR3 protein: CASSVGGRGTGKETQYF
CDR3 DNA: TGTGCCAGCAGTGTGGGGGGTCGGGGTACAGGGAAAGAGACCCAGTACTTC

clone size: many
CDR3 length: 12
V gene: TRBV30
J gene: TRBJ1-3
D gene: -
CDR3 protein: CAWTVSGNTIYF
CDR3 DNA: TGTGCCTGGACTGTCTCTGGAAACACCATATATTTT

clone size: -
CDR3 length: 13
V gene: TRBV6-1
J gene: TRBJ2-5
D gene: -
CDR3 protein: CASTVSMLETQYF
CDR3 DNA: TGTGCCAGCACGGTCTCTATGTTGGAGACCCAGTACTTC

clone size: many
CDR3 length: 16
V gene: TRBV6-5
J gene: TRBJ2-7
D gene: TRBD1
CDR3 protein: CASSRQGPLLGDEQYF
CDR3 DNA: TGTGCCAGCAGCCGACAGGGGCCGCTTTTAGGTGACGAGCAGTACTTC

clone size: -
CDR3 length: 14
V gene: TRBV12-3/TRBV12-4
J gene: TRBJ2-7
D gene: TRBD1
CDR3 protein: CASNPPGTGAWQYF
CDR3 DNA: TGTGCCAGCAACCCGCCCGGGACAGGGGCTTGGCAGTACTTC

clone size: many
CDR3 length: 12
V gene: TRBV29-1
J gene: TRBJ2-5
D gene: -
CDR3 protein: CSVEAPPGTQYF
CDR3 DNA: TGCAGCGTTGAGGCCCCTCCCGGAACCCAGTACTTC

clone size: many
CDR3 length: 15
V gene: TRBV12-3/TRBV12-4
J gene: TRBJ2-2
D gene: TRBD1
CDR3 protein: CASSLTGGATGELFF
CDR3 DNA: TGTGCCAGCAGTTTGACAGGGGGCGCGACCGGGGAGCTGTTTTTT

clone size: many
CDR3 length: 15
V gene: TRBV12-3/TRBV12-4
J gene: TRBJ1-2
D gene: TRBD1
CDR3 protein: CASSLAGGTPYGYTF
CDR3 DNA: TGTGCCAGCAGTTTGGCAGGGGGCACCCCCTATGGCTACACCTTC

clone size: -
CDR3 length: 16
V gene: TRBV12-3/TRBV12-4
J gene: TRBJ1-5
D gene: TRBD1
CDR3 protein: CASSPTRGRVDQPQHF
CDR3 DNA: TGTGCCAGCAGCCCCACCAGGGGGCGAGTAGATCAGCCCCAGCATTTT

clone size: -
CDR3 length: 15
V gene: TRBV27
J gene: TRBJ1-2
D gene: -
CDR3 protein: CASSSNRRGSYGYTF
CDR3 DNA: TGTGCCAGCAGTTCCAACCGACGGGGGAGCTATGGCTACACCTTC

clone size: many
CDR3 length: 15
V gene: TRBV4-2
J gene: TRBJ2-4
D gene: -
CDR3 protein: CASSQDELAKNIQYF
CDR3 DNA: TGTGCCAGCAGCCAAGATGAGCTAGCCAAAAACATTCAGTACTTC

clone size: many
CDR3 length: 15
V gene: TRBV20-1
J gene: TRBJ2-7
D gene: TRBD1
CDR3 protein: CSAKRRAGGGYEQYF
CDR3 DNA: TGCAGTGCAAAAAGAAGGGCAGGGGGTGGGTACGAGCAGTACTTC

clone size: many
CDR3 length: 13
V gene: TRBV5-1
J gene: TRBJ1-1
D gene: -
CDR3 protein: CASRDPPGTEVFF
CDR3 DNA: TGCGCCAGCAGAGATCCGCCGGGCACTGAAGTTTTCTTT

clone size: many
CDR3 length: 11
V gene: TRBV30
J gene: TRBJ2-2
D gene: -
CDR3 protein: CARLNTGELFF
CDR3 DNA: TGTGCCCGATTAAACACCGGGGAGCTGTTTTTT

clone size: many
CDR3 length: 14
V gene: TRBV7-2
J gene: TRBJ2-7
D gene: -
CDR3 protein: CASSKGLQNYEQYF
CDR3 DNA: TGTGCCAGCAGCAAAGGATTACAGAATTACGAGCAGTACTTC

clone size: -
CDR3 length: 19
V gene: TRBV4-1
J gene: TRBJ2-5
D gene: -
CDR3 protein: CASSQAQPALDRIQETQYF
CDR3 DNA: TGCGCCAGCAGCCAAGCACAACCAGCTCTGGACCGAATACAAGAGACCCAGTACTTC

clone size: many
CDR3 length: 15
V gene: TRBV10-3
J gene: TRBJ1-5
D gene: TRBD1
CDR3 protein: CATKRDSPINQPQHF
CDR3 DNA: TGTGCCACCAAACGGGACAGTCCAATTAATCAGCCCCAGCATTTT

clone size: many
CDR3 length: 16
V gene: TRBV3-1
J gene: TRBJ1-1
D gene: TRBD1
CDR3 protein: CASRPVGKGAVTEAFF
CDR3 DNA: TGTGCCAGCCGCCCAGTAGGTAAGGGGGCGGTCACTGAAGCTTTCTTT

clone size: -
CDR3 length: 12
V gene: TRBV12-3/TRBV12-4
J gene: TRBJ2-5
D gene: -
CDR3 protein: CASSPGKQTQYF
CDR3 DNA: TGTGCCAGCAGTCCGGGGAAACAGACCCAGTACTTC

clone size: many
CDR3 length: 14
V gene: TRBV2
J gene: TRBJ1-5
D gene: -
CDR3 protein: CASSYGQSNQPQHF
CDR3 DNA: TGTGCCAGCAGTTATGGACAGTCCAATCAGCCCCAGCATTTT

clone size: many
CDR3 length: 17
V gene: TRBV6-2/TRBV6-3
J gene: TRBJ2-7
D gene: TRBD2
CDR3 protein: CASSYSISSGSSYEQYF
CDR3 DNA: TGTGCCAGCAGTTACTCGATTTCGAGCGGGAGCTCCTACGAGCAGTACTTC

clone size: many
CDR3 length: 16
V gene: TRBV28
J gene: TRBJ1-6
D gene: -
CDR3 protein: CASTTPSSSYNSPLHF
CDR3 DNA: TGTGCCAGCACCACCCCGTCAAGCTCCTATAATTCACCCCTCCACTTT

clone size: many
CDR3 length: 18
V gene: TRBV6-2/TRBV6-3
J gene: TRBJ1-2
D gene: -
CDR3 protein: CASSYSPLRDGSKYGYTF
CDR3 DNA: TGTGCCAGCAGTTACTCTCCCCTCCGGGACGGGAGTAAATATGGCTACACCTTC

clone size: many
CDR3 length: 15
V gene: TRBV20-1
J gene: TRBJ1-4
D gene: -
CDR3 protein: CSASGLPATNEKLFF
CDR3 DNA: TGCAGTGCTTCAGGGTTACCCGCAACTAATGAAAAACTGTTTTTT

clone size: many
CDR3 length: 16
V gene: TRBV19
J gene: TRBJ2-7
D gene: -
CDR3 protein: CASSMTVFRSSYEQYF
CDR3 DNA: TGTGCCAGTAGTATGACAGTTTTTAGGAGCTCCTACGAGCAGTACTTC

clone size: many
CDR3 length: 13
V gene: TRBV6-5
J gene: TRBJ1-1
D gene: -
CDR3 protein: CASSWDSNTEAFF
CDR3 DNA: TGTGCCAGCAGTTGGGACTCCAACACTGAAGCTTTCTTT

clone size: many
CDR3 length: 12
V gene: TRBV30
J gene: TRBJ1-2
D gene: -
CDR3 protein: CAWRLTVYGYTF
CDR3 DNA: TGTGCCTGGAGATTGACAGTCTATGGCTACACCTTC

clone size: many
CDR3 length: 17
V gene: TRBV28
J gene: TRBJ1-6
D gene: -
CDR3 protein: CASSFRGGAGKNSPLHF
CDR3 DNA: TGTGCCAGCAGTTTCCGCGGGGGGGCGGGAAAGAATTCACCCCTCCACTTT

clone size: few
CDR3 length: 13
V gene: TRBV6-2/TRBV6-3
J gene: TRBJ2-7
D gene: -
CDR3 protein: CASSRGSVNEQYF
CDR3 DNA: TGTGCCAGCAGTCGGGGGAGTGTGAACGAGCAGTACTTC

clone size: -
CDR3 length: 17
V gene: TRBV6-1
J gene: TRBJ2-5
D gene: TRBD2
CDR3 protein: CASTLSGGGKGRETQYF
CDR3 DNA: TGTGCCAGCACCCTAAGCGGGGGGGGTAAAGGCAGAGAGACCCAGTACTTC